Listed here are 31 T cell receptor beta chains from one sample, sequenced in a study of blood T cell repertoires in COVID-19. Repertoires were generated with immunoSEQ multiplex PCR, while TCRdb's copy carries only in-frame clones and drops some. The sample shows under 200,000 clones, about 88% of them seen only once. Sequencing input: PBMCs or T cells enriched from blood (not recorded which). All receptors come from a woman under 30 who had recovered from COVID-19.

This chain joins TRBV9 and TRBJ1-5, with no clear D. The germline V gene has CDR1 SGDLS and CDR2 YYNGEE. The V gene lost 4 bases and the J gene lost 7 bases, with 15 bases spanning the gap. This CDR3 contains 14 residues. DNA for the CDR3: TGTGCCAGCAGCCCCTCCCTAGCGCCGCAGCCCCAGCATTTT. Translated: CASSPSLAPQPQHF.

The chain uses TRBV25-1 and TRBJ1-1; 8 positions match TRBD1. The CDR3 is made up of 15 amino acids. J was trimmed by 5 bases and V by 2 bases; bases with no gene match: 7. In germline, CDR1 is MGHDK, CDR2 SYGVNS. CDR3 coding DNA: TGTGCCAGCAGTGAACCAGGGGGCAGAAGGACTGAAGCTTTCTTT. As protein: CASSEPGGRRTEAFF.

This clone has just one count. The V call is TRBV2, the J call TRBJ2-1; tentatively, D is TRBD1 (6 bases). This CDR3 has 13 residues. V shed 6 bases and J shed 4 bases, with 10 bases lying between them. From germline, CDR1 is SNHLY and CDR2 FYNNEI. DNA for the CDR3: TGTGCCAGCAGCCCACAGGGATACAATGAGCAGTTCTTC. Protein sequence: CASSPQGYNEQFF. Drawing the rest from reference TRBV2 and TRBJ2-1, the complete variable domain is EPEVTQTPSHQVTQMGQEVILRCVPISNHLYFYWYRQILGQKVEFLVSFYNNEISEKSEIFDDQFSVERPDGSNFTLKIRSTKLEDSAMYFCASSPQGYNEQFFGPGTRLTVL.

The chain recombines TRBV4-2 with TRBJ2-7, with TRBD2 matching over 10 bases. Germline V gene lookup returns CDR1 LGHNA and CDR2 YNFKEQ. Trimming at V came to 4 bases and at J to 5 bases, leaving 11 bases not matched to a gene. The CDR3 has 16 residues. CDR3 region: CASSRSIPGLAHEQYF. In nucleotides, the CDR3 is TGTGCCAGCAGCCGCTCGATACCGGGACTAGCGCACGAGCAGTACTTC.

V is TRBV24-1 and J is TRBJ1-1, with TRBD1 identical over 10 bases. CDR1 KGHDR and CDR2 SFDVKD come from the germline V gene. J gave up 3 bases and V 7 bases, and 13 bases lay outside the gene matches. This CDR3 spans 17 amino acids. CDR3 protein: CATRLATGGSKHTEAFF. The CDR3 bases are TGTGCCACCAGGTTAGCGACAGGGGGCAGTAAGCACACTGAAGCTTTCTTT.

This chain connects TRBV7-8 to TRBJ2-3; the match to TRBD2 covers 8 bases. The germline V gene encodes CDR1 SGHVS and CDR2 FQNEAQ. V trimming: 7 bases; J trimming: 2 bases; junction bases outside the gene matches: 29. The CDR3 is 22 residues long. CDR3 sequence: CASNRWASGPGGPLHATDTQYF. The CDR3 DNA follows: TGTGCCAGCAATAGGTGGGCTAGCGGGCCCGGGGGACCTCTACATGCCACAGATACGCAGTATTTT.

The CDR3 protein is CASSPGLARDTQYF. In DNA, the CDR3 is TGTGCCAGTAGTCCGGGACTAGCACGAGATACGCAGTATTTT. The chain combines TRBV19 with TRBJ2-3; 9 bases map to TRBD2. Looked up from germline, CDR1 is LNHDA and CDR2 is SQIVND (reference sequence). This CDR3 region has 14 residues. The junction had 5 bases not matched to a gene; V was cut back by 5 bases and J by 5 bases.

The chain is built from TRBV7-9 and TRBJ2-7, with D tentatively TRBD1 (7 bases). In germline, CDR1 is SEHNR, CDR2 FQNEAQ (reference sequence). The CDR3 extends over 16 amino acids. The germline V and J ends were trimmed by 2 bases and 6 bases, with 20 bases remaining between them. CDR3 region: CASSLWRGLPELEQYF. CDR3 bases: TGTGCCAGCAGCTTATGGAGGGGGCTCCCTGAGCTCGAGCAGTACTTC.

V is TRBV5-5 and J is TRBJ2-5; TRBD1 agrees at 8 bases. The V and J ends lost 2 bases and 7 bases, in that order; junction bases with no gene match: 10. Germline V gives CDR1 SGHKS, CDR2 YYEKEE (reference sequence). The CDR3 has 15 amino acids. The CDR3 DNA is TGTGCCAGCAGCTTAACCGGGACAGGATGGGGGACCCAGTACTTC. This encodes CASSLTGTGWGTQYF.

The CDR3 is CASSFLDRVNEQFF. The CDR3 bases are TGTGCCAGCAGTTTCCTAGACAGGGTCAATGAGCAGTTCTTC. The chain couples TRBV27 to TRBJ2-1; 7 bases align to TRBD1. CDR1 MNHEY and CDR2 SMNVEV come from the germline V gene (reference sequence). The CDR3 covers 14 residues. J lost 6 bases, V lost 3 bases, and 5 bases had no gene match.

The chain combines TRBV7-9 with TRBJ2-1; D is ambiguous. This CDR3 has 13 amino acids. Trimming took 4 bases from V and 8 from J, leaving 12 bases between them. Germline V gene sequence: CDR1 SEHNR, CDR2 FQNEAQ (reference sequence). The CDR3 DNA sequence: TGTGCCAGCAGCTCCCCGCGCTTCGATGAGCAGTTCTTC. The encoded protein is CASSSPRFDEQFF.

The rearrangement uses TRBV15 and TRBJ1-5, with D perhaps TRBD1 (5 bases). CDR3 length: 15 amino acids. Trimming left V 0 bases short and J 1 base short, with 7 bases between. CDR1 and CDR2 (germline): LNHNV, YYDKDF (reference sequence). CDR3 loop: CATSRERQSNQPQHF. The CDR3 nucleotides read TGTGCCACCAGCAGAGAAAGACAGAGCAATCAGCCCCAGCATTTT.

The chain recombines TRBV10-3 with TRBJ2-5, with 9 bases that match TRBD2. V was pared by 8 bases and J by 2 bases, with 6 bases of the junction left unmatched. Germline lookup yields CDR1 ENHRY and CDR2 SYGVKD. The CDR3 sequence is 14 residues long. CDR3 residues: CAISRLAVQETQYF. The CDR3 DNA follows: TGTGCCATCTCGCGACTAGCGGTGCAAGAGACCCAGTACTTC.

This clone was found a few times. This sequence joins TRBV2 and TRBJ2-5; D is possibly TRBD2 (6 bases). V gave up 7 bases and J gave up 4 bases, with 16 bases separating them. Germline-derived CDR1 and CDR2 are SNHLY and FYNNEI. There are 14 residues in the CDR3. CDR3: CASNRPGTLETQYF. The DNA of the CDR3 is TGTGCCAGCAATAGACCCGGGACTTTAGAGACCCAGTACTTC.

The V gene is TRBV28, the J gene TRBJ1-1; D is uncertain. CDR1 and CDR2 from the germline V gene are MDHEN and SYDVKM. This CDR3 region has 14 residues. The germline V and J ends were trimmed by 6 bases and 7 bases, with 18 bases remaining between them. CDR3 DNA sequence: TGTGCCAGCAGGCCTCCAGGTGAACTTGGTGAAGCTTTCTTT. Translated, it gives CASRPPGELGEAFF.

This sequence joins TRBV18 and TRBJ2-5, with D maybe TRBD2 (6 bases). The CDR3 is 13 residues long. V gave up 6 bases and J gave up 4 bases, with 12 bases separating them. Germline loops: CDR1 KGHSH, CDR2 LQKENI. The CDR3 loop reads CASSTSGAETQYF. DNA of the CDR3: TGTGCCAGCTCCACCTCGGGAGCAGAGACCCAGTACTTC.

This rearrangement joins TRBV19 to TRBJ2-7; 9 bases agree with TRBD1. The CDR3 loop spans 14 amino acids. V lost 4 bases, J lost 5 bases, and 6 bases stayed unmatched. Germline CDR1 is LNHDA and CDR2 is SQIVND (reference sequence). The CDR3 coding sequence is TGTGCCAGTAGTAGACGGGACAGGGTAGACGAGCAGTACTTC. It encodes CASSRRDRVDEQYF.

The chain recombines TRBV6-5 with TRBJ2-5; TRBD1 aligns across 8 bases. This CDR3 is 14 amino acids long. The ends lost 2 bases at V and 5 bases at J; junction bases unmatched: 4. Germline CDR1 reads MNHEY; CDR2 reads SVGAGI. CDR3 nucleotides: TGTGCCAGCAGTTACGGACAGGGTTTCGAGACCCAGTACTTC. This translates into CASSYGQGFETQYF.

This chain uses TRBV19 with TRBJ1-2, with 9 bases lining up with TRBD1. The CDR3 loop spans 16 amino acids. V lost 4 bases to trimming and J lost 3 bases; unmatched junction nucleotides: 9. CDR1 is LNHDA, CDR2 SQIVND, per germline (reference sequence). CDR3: CASSNSRGQGYYGYTF. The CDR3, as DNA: TGTGCCAGTAGTAACTCTCGCGGACAGGGGTACTATGGCTACACCTTC.

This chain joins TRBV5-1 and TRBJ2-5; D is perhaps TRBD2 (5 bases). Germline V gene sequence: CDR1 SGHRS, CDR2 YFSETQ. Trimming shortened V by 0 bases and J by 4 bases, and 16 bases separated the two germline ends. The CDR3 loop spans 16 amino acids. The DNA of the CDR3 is TGCGCCAGCAGCTTGGGTGGTGGGAGCCCCTTAGAGACCCAGTACTTC. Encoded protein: CASSLGGGSPLETQYF.

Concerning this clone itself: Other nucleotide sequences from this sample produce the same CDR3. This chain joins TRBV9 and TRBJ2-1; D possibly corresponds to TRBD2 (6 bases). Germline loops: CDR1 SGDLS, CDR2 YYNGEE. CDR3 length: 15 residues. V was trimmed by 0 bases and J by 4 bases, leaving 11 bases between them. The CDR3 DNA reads TGTGCCAGCAGCGTAGGGGGGAGGACGTACAATGAGCAGTTCTTC. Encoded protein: CASSVGGRTYNEQFF.

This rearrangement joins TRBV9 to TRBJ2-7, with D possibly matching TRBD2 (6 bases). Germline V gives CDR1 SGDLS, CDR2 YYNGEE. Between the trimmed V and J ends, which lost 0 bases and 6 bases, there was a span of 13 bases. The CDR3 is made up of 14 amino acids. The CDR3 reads CASSVAGDPLEQYF. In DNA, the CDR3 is TGTGCCAGCAGCGTAGCGGGAGACCCCCTCGAGCAGTACTTC.

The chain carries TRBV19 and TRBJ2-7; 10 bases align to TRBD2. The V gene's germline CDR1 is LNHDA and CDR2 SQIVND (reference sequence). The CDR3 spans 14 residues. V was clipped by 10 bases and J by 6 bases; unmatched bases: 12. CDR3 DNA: TGTGCCACCAGGGGAGCGGGAGGGTATCTCGAGCAGTACTTC. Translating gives CATRGAGGYLEQYF.

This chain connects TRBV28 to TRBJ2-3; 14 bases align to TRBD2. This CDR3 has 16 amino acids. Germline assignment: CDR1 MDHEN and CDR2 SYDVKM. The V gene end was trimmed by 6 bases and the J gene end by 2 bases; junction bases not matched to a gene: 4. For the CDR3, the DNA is TGTGCCAGCAGACCGACTAGCGGGAGGGCCACAGATACGCAGTATTTT. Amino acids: CASRPTSGRATDTQYF.

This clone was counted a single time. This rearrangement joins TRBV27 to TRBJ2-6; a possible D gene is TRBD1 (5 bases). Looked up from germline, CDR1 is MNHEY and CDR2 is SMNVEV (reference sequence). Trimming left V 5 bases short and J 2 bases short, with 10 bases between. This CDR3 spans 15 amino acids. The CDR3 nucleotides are TGTGCCAGCAGTACCCAGGGTACTGGGGCCAACGTCCTGACTTTC. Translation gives CASSTQGTGANVLTF.

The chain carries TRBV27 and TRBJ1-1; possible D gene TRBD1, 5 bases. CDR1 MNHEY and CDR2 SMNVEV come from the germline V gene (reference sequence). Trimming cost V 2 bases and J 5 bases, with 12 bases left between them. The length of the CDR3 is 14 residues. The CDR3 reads CASSLGGIMTEAFF. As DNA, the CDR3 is TGTGCCAGCAGTTTAGGGGGGATAATGACTGAAGCTTTCTTT.

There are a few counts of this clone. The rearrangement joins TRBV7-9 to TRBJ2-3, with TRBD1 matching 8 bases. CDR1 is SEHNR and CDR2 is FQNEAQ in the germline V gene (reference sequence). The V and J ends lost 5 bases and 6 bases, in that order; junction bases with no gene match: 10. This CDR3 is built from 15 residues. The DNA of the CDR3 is TGTGCCAGCAGCCAACAGGGGGGAGGAGTGGATACGCAGTATTTT. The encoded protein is CASSQQGGGVDTQYF. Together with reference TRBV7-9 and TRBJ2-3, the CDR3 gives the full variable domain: DTGVSQNPRHKITKRGQNVTFRCDPISEHNRLYWYRQTLGQGPEFLTYFQNEAQLEKSRLLSDRFSAERPKGSFSTLEIQRTEQGDSAMYLCASSQQGGGVDTQYFGPGTRLTVL.

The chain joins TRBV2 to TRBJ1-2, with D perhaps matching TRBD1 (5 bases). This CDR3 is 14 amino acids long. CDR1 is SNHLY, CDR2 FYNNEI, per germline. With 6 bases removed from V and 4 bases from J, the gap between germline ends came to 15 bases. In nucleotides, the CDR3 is TGTGCCAGCAGCCCCGGGACTGATGGCTATGGCTACACCTTC. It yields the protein CASSPGTDGYGYTF.

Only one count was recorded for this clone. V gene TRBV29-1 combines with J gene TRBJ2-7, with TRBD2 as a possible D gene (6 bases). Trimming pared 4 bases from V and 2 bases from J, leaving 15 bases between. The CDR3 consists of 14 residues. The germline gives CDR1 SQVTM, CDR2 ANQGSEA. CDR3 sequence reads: CSVGAGRVPYEQYF. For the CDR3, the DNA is TGCAGCGTTGGGGCGGGACGGGTGCCCTACGAGCAGTACTTC.

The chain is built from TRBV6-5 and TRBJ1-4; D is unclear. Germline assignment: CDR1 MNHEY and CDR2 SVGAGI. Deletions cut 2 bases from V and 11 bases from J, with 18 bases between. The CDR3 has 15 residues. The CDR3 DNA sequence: TGTGCCAGCAGTTACGGAGGCCCGGACGAGGGCAAACTGTTTTTT. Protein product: CASSYGGPDEGKLFF.

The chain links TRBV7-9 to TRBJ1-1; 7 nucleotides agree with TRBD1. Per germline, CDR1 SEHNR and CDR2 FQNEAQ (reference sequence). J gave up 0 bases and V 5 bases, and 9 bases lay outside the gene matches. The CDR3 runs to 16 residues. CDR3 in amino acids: CASSPRQGAMNTEAFF. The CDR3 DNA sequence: TGTGCCAGCAGCCCTCGACAGGGCGCAATGAACACTGAAGCTTTCTTT. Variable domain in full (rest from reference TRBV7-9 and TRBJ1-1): DTGVSQNPRHKITKRGQNVTFRCDPISEHNRLYWYRQTLGQGPEFLTYFQNEAQLEKSRLLSDRFSAERPKGSFSTLEIQRTEQGDSAMYLCASSPRQGAMNTEAFFGQGTRLTVV.